Shown below are 27 T cell receptor beta chains from a single sample sequenced in a study of blood T cell repertoires in COVID-19. TCRdb's table, derived via immunoSEQ multiplex PCR, lists solely in-frame clones and lacks some. The repertoire holds roughly 190,000 clones, with 87% as singletons. The specimen sequenced was PBMCs or T cells enriched from blood (not recorded which). All receptors come from a woman in her thirties who had recovered from COVID-19.

With respect to this clone: One end of the junction varies from germline; a read error may be responsible. The J gene is TRBJ1-1, the V gene TRBV5-8; D gene unclear. The length of the CDR3 is 13 residues. Germline loops: CDR1 SGHTS, CDR2 YDEGEE. The CDR3 loop reads CASSSGGNPEAFF. In nucleotides, the CDR3 is TGTGCCAGCAGCTCCGGAGGGAACCCTGAAGCTTTCTTT.

The CDR3 coding sequence is TGTGCCAGCAGCCGGGACACCTATGGCTACACCTTC. This encodes CASSRDTYGYTF. The chain links TRBV6-1 to TRBJ1-2; tentative D call: TRBD1 (6 bases). The CDR3 sequence is 12 residues long. Germline-derived CDR1 and CDR2 are MNHNS and SASEGT. V was pared by 6 bases and J by 4 bases, with 9 bases between.

The rearrangement joins TRBV6-5 to TRBJ1-2; the D is unclear. Trimming cost V 2 bases and J 2 bases, with 9 bases left between them. CDR3 size: 14 residues. Germline V gives CDR1 MNHEY, CDR2 SVGAGI. CDR3 DNA sequence: TGTGCCAGCAGTTACCAGGAGGACAACTATGGCTACACCTTC. It encodes CASSYQEDNYGYTF.

The chain is built from TRBV27 and TRBJ2-1, with 10 bases fitting TRBD2. Germline V gene sequence: CDR1 MNHEY, CDR2 SMNVEV (reference sequence). The trim removed 5 bases at V and 0 bases at J, leaving 1 base unmatched. The length of the CDR3 is 15 residues. CDR3 sequence reads: CASSASGSSYNEQFF. CDR3 nucleotide sequence: TGTGCCAGCAGTGCTAGCGGGAGCTCCTACAATGAGCAGTTCTTC.

The chain uses TRBV6-2 or TRBV6-3 and TRBJ1-2; weak D call: TRBD1 (6 bases). V lost 5 bases, J lost 5 bases, and 12 bases lay in between. Germline CDR1 and CDR2: MNHEY and SVGEGT. CDR3 length: 13 amino acids. CDR3 nucleotide sequence: TGTGCCAGCAGTAAAACAGGGCGGTATGGCTACACCTTC. Its translation: CASSKTGRYGYTF.

The chain has TRBV19 and TRBJ1-5; the match to TRBD1 covers 11 bases. The CDR3 extends over 16 amino acids. V shed 4 bases, J shed 5 bases, and the junction held 7 bases outside the gene matches. Per germline, CDR1 LNHDA and CDR2 SQIVND (reference sequence). The CDR3 sequence is CASSRRTGGEDQPQHF. CDR3 bases: TGTGCCAGTAGTAGGCGGACAGGGGGCGAGGATCAGCCCCAGCATTTT.

This chain joins TRBV6-5 and TRBJ1-2, with D maybe TRBD1 (6 bases). Per the germline V gene, CDR1 is MNHEY and CDR2 is SVGAGI. The ends were cut back, 8 bases at V and 3 bases at J, with 13 bases in the middle. The CDR3 consists of 13 residues. CDR3 loop: CASRTGGDYGYTF. The CDR3 DNA follows: TGTGCCAGCCGGACGGGGGGCGACTATGGCTACACCTTC.

The chain recombines TRBV6-6 with TRBJ2-1; 8 nucleotides match TRBD2. Unmatched junction bases numbered 4, after V lost 2 bases and J lost 4 bases. This CDR3 has 15 amino acids. In germline, CDR1 is MNHNY, CDR2 SVGAGI (reference sequence). This CDR3 is CASSYTGGQYNEQFF. CDR3 coding DNA: TGTGCCAGCAGTTACACGGGAGGGCAATACAATGAGCAGTTCTTC.

V usage is TRBV29-1 and J usage is TRBJ1-5; the D gene is possibly TRBD1 (5 bases). Trimming shortened V by 4 bases and J by 2 bases, and 6 bases separated the two germline ends. CDR1 SQVTM and CDR2 ANQGSEA come from the germline V gene. The CDR3 covers 12 residues. The CDR3 DNA is TGCAGCGTTGGGGGGGGCAATCAGCCCCAGCATTTT. Translating it yields CSVGGGNQPQHF.

The chain has TRBV19 and TRBJ1-1; D unresolved. The CDR3 contains 11 residues. Between the trimmed V and J ends, which lost 6 bases and 7 bases, there was a span of 9 bases. Germline-derived CDR1 and CDR2 are LNHDA and SQIVND (reference sequence). Here the CDR3 reads CASRPTGEAFF. The CDR3 DNA reads TGTGCCAGTAGGCCGACGGGTGAAGCTTTCTTT.

J is TRBJ1-1 and V is TRBV6-2 or TRBV6-3; 8 positions agree with TRBD1. The germline gives CDR1 MNHEY, CDR2 SVGEGT. The CDR3 is 17 amino acids. Trimming removed 2 bases from V and 4 bases from J; junction bases left unmatched: 12. The CDR3 DNA follows: TGTGCCAGCAGTTACGCCCGGCAGGGGGCTAAGGTCACTGAAGCTTTCTTT. Translation gives CASSYARQGAKVTEAFF.

V and J are TRBV5-4 and TRBJ2-2; tentatively, D is TRBD1 (5 bases). Germline CDR1 reads SGHNT; CDR2 reads YYREEE (reference sequence). This CDR3 has 14 residues. V lost 5 bases to trimming and J lost 1 base, with 9 bases between them. The chain's CDR3 is CASRDTGNTGELFF. The CDR3 DNA is TGTGCCAGCAGAGATACAGGGAACACCGGGGAGCTGTTTTTT.

This chain links TRBV15 with TRBJ1-2; tentatively, D is TRBD1 (6 bases). Germline CDR1 LNHNV, CDR2 YYDKDF (reference sequence). CDR3 length equals 16 residues. Trimming removed 5 bases from V and 2 bases from J, with 18 bases in between. CDR3: CATSLLGRGGNYGYTF. The CDR3 DNA is TGTGCCACCAGCTTACTCGGCAGGGGCGGCAACTATGGCTACACCTTC. The whole variable domain, remainder taken from reference TRBV15 and TRBJ1-2, is DAMVIQNPRYQVTQFGKPVTLSCSQTLNHNVMYWYQQKSSQAPKLLFHYYDKDFNNEADTPDNFQSRRPNTSFCFLDIRSPGLGDTAMYLCATSLLGRGGNYGYTFGSGTRLTVV.

The chain joins TRBV19 to TRBJ2-7, with TRBD1 matching over 7 bases. Germline CDR1 and CDR2: LNHDA and SQIVND (reference sequence). The CDR3 totals 16 residues. The junction had 13 bases not matched to a gene; V was cut back by 8 bases and J by 0 bases. CDR3 sequence (DNA): TGTGCCAGTTCAAGAAAAGGGACAGTCAGCTCCTACGAGCAGTACTTC. Translation gives CASSRKGTVSSYEQYF.

This rearrangement joins TRBV11-3 to TRBJ2-3, with D possibly being TRBD1 (5 bases). Deletions cut 5 bases from V and 2 bases from J, with 17 bases between. Germline CDR1 SGHNT, CDR2 YENEEA. The CDR3 runs 16 residues. The CDR3, as DNA: TGTGCCAGCAGCCAAACAACAGGCGGATACACAGATACGCAGTATTTT. Protein: CASSQTTGGYTDTQYF.

V gene TRBV5-1 combines with J gene TRBJ1-5, with D unclear. V was clipped by 4 bases and J by 5 bases, with 19 bases between them. The CDR3 is 16 residues long. From germline, CDR1 is SGHRS and CDR2 YFSETQ. CDR3 sequence reads: CASSLPTEARYQPQHF. The CDR3 DNA follows: TGCGCCAGCAGCCTCCCGACGGAGGCTCGGTATCAGCCCCAGCATTTT.

The CDR3 spells CASSLSAGFLYEQYF. CDR3 in DNA: TGTGCCAGCAGCTTATCTGCAGGGTTCCTCTACGAGCAGTACTTC. The chain combines TRBV11-2 with TRBJ2-7; tentative D call: TRBD1 (5 bases). Germline lookup yields CDR1 SGHAT and CDR2 FQNNGV. This CDR3 spans 15 amino acids. With 2 bases removed from V and 3 bases from J, the gap between germline ends came to 14 bases.

The chain joins TRBV7-2 to TRBJ2-1; 11 nucleotides line up with TRBD2. Germline V gives CDR1 SGHTA, CDR2 FQGNSA. The length of the CDR3 is 17 residues. The trim removed 1 base at V and 2 bases at J, leaving 4 bases unmatched. The CDR3: CASSLGLAGSTYNEQFF. CDR3 DNA: TGTGCCAGCAGCTTAGGACTAGCGGGAAGCACCTACAATGAGCAGTTCTTC.

The chain is built from TRBV6-5 and TRBJ1-5; a possible D gene is TRBD1 (5 bases). Germline V gene sequence: CDR1 MNHEY, CDR2 SVGAGI. The CDR3 has 15 amino acids. Trimming left V 6 bases short and J 4 bases short, with 16 bases between. For the CDR3, the DNA is TGTGCCAGCAGAAGGAGGGACGGACAAAATCAGCCCCAGCATTTT. Its translation is CASRRRDGQNQPQHF.

The chain links TRBV29-1 to TRBJ1-2; the D is unclear. The CDR3 runs to 13 residues. Per germline, CDR1 SQVTM and CDR2 ANQGSEA. Deletions cut 4 bases from V and 2 bases from J, with 11 bases between. CDR3 nucleotide sequence: TGCAGCGTTGGGGCAGGCCAAAACTATGGCTACACCTTC. Translating it yields CSVGAGQNYGYTF.

The rearrangement uses TRBV24-1 and TRBJ1-4, with 9 bases that match TRBD1. Germline loops: CDR1 KGHDR, CDR2 SFDVKD. The junction had 5 bases not matched to a gene; V was cut back by 4 bases and J by 6 bases. The CDR3 loop spans 15 amino acids. DNA for the CDR3: TGTGCCACCAGTGACCCGACAGGGGGTGATGAAAAACTGTTTTTT. Its translation is CATSDPTGGDEKLFF.

DNA of the CDR3: TGTGCCAGTAGTATGACTAGCGGGGTCTACAATGAGCAGTTCTTC. Its translation: CASSMTSGVYNEQFF. This chain connects TRBV19 to TRBJ2-1; 11 bases line up with TRBD2. Germline values: CDR1 LNHDA, CDR2 SQIVND (reference sequence). The J segment lost 3 bases and the V segment lost 3 bases, leaving 1 base of the junction unmatched. CDR3 length: 15 residues.

This clone was seen only a few times. The CDR3 loop reads CASSYGEGGSYEQYF. The CDR3, as DNA: TGTGCCAGCAGTTACGGGGAGGGCGGCTCCTACGAGCAGTACTTC. The chain joins TRBV6-2 or TRBV6-3 to TRBJ2-7, with 7 bases fitting TRBD2. The CDR3 loop spans 15 amino acids. V shed 2 bases, J shed 0 bases, and the junction held 4 bases outside the gene matches. Per the germline V gene, CDR1 is MNHEY and CDR2 is SVGEGT.

The chain employs TRBV5-1 and TRBJ1-1, with no clear D. Trimming cost V 4 bases and J 3 bases, with 16 bases left between them. This CDR3 contains 15 residues. Germline lookup yields CDR1 SGHRS and CDR2 YFSETQ. The CDR3 bases are TGCGCCAGCAGCACAACTCCCGGGTCCCACACTGAAGCTTTCTTT. It codes for CASSTTPGSHTEAFF. The variable domain in full, with the rest retrieved from reference TRBV5-1 and TRBJ1-1, is KAGVTQTPRYLIKTRGQQVTLSCSPISGHRSVSWYQQTPGQGLQFLFEYFSETQRNKGNFPGRFSGRQFSNSRSEMNVSTLELGDSALYLCASSTTPGSHTEAFFGQGTRLTVV.

Only one count was recorded for this clone. The V call is TRBV7-9, the J call TRBJ2-2; 9 nucleotides match TRBD1. This CDR3 is 15 amino acids long. Germline assignment: CDR1 SEHNR and CDR2 FQNEAQ (reference sequence). Trimming at V came to 7 bases and at J to 2 bases, leaving 5 bases not matched to a gene. The CDR3 DNA is TGTGCCAGCACGGGACAGGGTTCTAACACCGGGGAGCTGTTTTTT. Residues: CASTGQGSNTGELFF.

With respect to this clone: The same CDR3 also results from other DNA sequences found in this sample. The rearrangement uses TRBV9 and TRBJ1-1; D is ambiguous. The CDR3 runs 13 residues. Per germline, CDR1 SGDLS and CDR2 YYNGEE. Trimming left V 2 bases short and J 1 base short, with 6 bases between. CDR3: CASSVSQNTEAFF. The CDR3 coding sequence is TGTGCCAGCAGCGTGAGTCAGAACACTGAAGCTTTCTTT.

The chain has TRBV14 and TRBJ1-3; no reliable D call. From germline, CDR1 is SGHDN and CDR2 FVKESK. V lost 3 bases to trimming and J lost 4 bases, with 4 bases between them. The CDR3 is 12 amino acids. CDR3 in DNA: TGTGCCAGCAGCCACGGGGGAAACACCATATATTTT. Protein: CASSHGGNTIYF.